A single sample is the source of the 5 T cell receptor beta chains below, sequenced in a study of technical replicates of blood from a few donors. Data came from immunoSEQ multiplex PCR; TCRdb stores just in-frame clones and leaves some out. This table has roughly 80,000 clones, 93% appearing once. Source material: T cells isolated from PBMCs. The source of these receptors is a human donor in good health.

The chain uses TRBV7-8 and TRBJ2-7, with unresolved D. CDR1 is SGHVS and CDR2 is FQNEAQ in the germline V gene. V gave up 5 bases and J gave up 2 bases, with 22 bases separating them. The CDR3 contains 17 residues. This CDR3 is CASSVFGLTATTYEQYF. CDR3 nucleotides: TGTGCCAGCAGCGTCTTTGGATTGACGGCCACTACCTACGAGCAGTACTTC.

The chain has TRBV27 and TRBJ2-1; D uncertain. CDR1 and CDR2 (germline): MNHEY, SMNVEV (reference sequence). This CDR3 comprises 11 residues. Trimming stripped 9 bases from V and 8 bases from J, with 11 bases between. In nucleotides, the CDR3 is TGTGCCAGTTCACGACTCGATGAGCAGTTCTTC. Translating it yields CASSRLDEQFF.

This chain links TRBV5-1 with TRBJ2-1; the match to TRBD2 covers 8 bases. Trimming cost V 4 bases and J 6 bases; bases outside gene matches: 9. The V gene's germline CDR1 is SGHRS and CDR2 YFSETQ. The CDR3 has 15 residues. Here the CDR3 DNA reads TGCGCCAGCAGCCCAATTTCCGGGACTAGCAATGAGCAGTTCTTC. Its translation: CASSPISGTSNEQFF.

J is TRBJ1-5 and V is TRBV9, with TRBD1 identical over 7 bases. Germline V gene data show CDR1 as SGDLS and CDR2 as YYNGEE. The V and J ends lost 4 bases and 0 bases, in that order; junction bases with no gene match: 1. The CDR3 extends over 14 amino acids. CDR3 DNA: TGTGCCAGCAGCTGGGACAGTAGCAATCAGCCCCAGCATTTT. Translation gives CASSWDSSNQPQHF.

This clone has a single count. The rearrangement uses TRBV4-3 and TRBJ2-1; TRBD2 aligns across 13 bases. The CDR3 length is 17 residues. Looked up from germline, CDR1 is LGHNA and CDR2 is YSLEER. Losses at the gene ends were 3 bases for V and 5 bases for J; bases not matched to a gene: 7. CDR3 loop: CASSHTRTSGSNNEQFF. CDR3 DNA sequence: TGCGCCAGCAGCCATACTCGGACTAGCGGGAGTAACAATGAGCAGTTCTTC.